A single sample gave rise to the 17 T cell receptor beta chains below, sequenced in a study of shared clonotypes between healthy human individuals. The assay was immunoSEQ multiplex PCR, and TCRdb's table has in-frame clones only and misses some. The sample carries about 1 million clones, 70% to 80% recorded once. Material: memory CD4+ T cells from PBMCs. Subset defined: CD45RA-negative fraction. The source is a man younger than 35 in good health. Some clones in this sample may be carry-over from other donors' samples.

J is TRBJ1-5 and V is TRBV28; TRBD1 matches 9 bases. The CDR3 consists of 19 residues. V lost 6 bases to trimming and J lost 2 bases; unmatched junction nucleotides: 17. Germline-derived CDR1 and CDR2 are MDHEN and SYDVKM. DNA for the CDR3: TGTGCCAGCAGCCGCCCCAAAAGAAAGACAGGGGGAGGCAATCAGCCCCAGCATTTT. The encoded protein is CASSRPKRKTGGGNQPQHF.

V usage is TRBV4-2 and J usage is TRBJ1-1; D gene unclear. The CDR3 covers 14 residues. Germline V lookup: CDR1 LGHNA, CDR2 YNFKEQ. Trimming removed 2 bases from V and 2 bases from J, with 9 bases in between. In DNA form, the CDR3 reads TGTGCCAGCAGCCAACTTCGTGGAAACACTGAAGCTTTCTTT. Its translation is CASSQLRGNTEAFF.

As DNA, the CDR3 is TGTGCCAGCAGCTACACATATGAGACCCAGTACTTC. Translating it yields CASSYTYETQYF. This chain joins TRBV7-9 and TRBJ2-5; D ambiguous. Germline V gene sequence: CDR1 SEHNR, CDR2 FQNEAQ (reference sequence). V lost 4 bases and J 5 bases, leaving 8 bases between the germline ends. CDR3 size: 12 residues.

This chain uses TRBV6-6 with TRBJ1-5, with D maybe TRBD1 (5 bases). Germline CDR1 and CDR2: MNHNY and SVGAGI (reference sequence). The CDR3 is made up of 16 amino acids. V lost 0 bases to trimming and J lost 7 bases, with 16 bases between them. CDR3 in amino acids: CASSYSRGQLGQPQHF. In nucleotides, the CDR3 is TGTGCCAGCAGTTACTCGAGGGGCCAGCTGGGACAGCCCCAGCATTTT.

The chain recombines TRBV4-1 with TRBJ2-5; 10 bases line up with TRBD2. The J call is in doubt because the DNA end fits TRBJ2-7 better. The CDR3 covers 17 residues. CDR1 and CDR2 (germline): MGHRA, YSYEKL. CDR3 protein: CASSPTTGLADFYEQYF. Here the CDR3 DNA reads TGCGCCAGCAGCCCTACGACAGGACTAGCGGACTTTTACGAGCAGTACTTC.

This chain connects TRBV4-2 to TRBJ2-7; a possible D gene is TRBD2 (6 bases). V lost 0 bases, J lost 6 bases, and 12 bases lay in between. The germline V gene has CDR1 LGHNA and CDR2 YNFKEQ. The CDR3 runs 14 residues. The CDR3 coding sequence is TGTGCCAGCAGCCAAGATATGGCGGGGATCGAGCAGTACTTC. Its translation is CASSQDMAGIEQYF.

The chain links TRBV5-4 to TRBJ2-7; 8 bases fit TRBD1. The ends lost 0 bases at V and 7 bases at J; junction bases unmatched: 6. Germline CDR1 reads SGHNT; CDR2 reads YYREEE (reference sequence). The CDR3 consists of 14 residues. CDR3 bases: TGTGCCAGCAGCTTGGACAGGGGGATTGGTGAGCAGTACTTC. Its translation is CASSLDRGIGEQYF.

This clone came up once. The chain links TRBV11-1 to TRBJ2-6; D not certain. Germline V gene sequence: CDR1 SGHAT, CDR2 FQDESV (reference sequence). V lost 1 base to trimming and J lost 4 bases, with 14 bases between them. This CDR3 spans 17 amino acids. This chain's CDR3 is CASSLVPPGLGANVLTF. The CDR3 DNA is TGTGCCAGCAGCTTAGTTCCCCCAGGCCTGGGGGCCAACGTCCTGACTTTC.

CDR3 nucleotide sequence: TGTGCCACCAGCAGAGATACCTATTCCTACACCTTC. This sequence encodes CATSRDTYSYTF. The chain has TRBV15 and TRBJ1-2, with D unresolved. There are 12 residues in the CDR3. Germline CDR1 LNHNV, CDR2 YYDKDF (reference sequence). The V end lost 0 bases, the J end lost 10 bases, and 9 bases lay between the germline ends.

The J gene is TRBJ1-1, the V gene TRBV7-2; 9 nucleotides match TRBD1. The germline V gene has CDR1 SGHTA and CDR2 FQGNSA. The CDR3 length is 15 residues. The V gene end was trimmed by 4 bases and the J gene end by 4 bases; junction bases not matched to a gene: 7. In DNA, the CDR3 is TGTGCCAGCAGCTCTGGGACAGGGAGGGGCACTGAAGCTTTCTTT. The encoded protein is CASSSGTGRGTEAFF.

This chain joins TRBV5-4 and TRBJ1-2; perhaps TRBD1 as D (6 bases). The CDR3 spans 14 residues. Per the germline V gene, CDR1 is SGHNT and CDR2 is YYREEE (reference sequence). The V end lost 0 bases, the J end lost 3 bases, and 9 bases lay between the germline ends. The CDR3, as DNA: TGTGCCAGCAGCTTGGGACAGGCCGACTATGGCTACACCTTC. Translating it yields CASSLGQADYGYTF.

This rearrangement joins TRBV7-2 to TRBJ2-3; D remains ambiguous. The germline V gene has CDR1 SGHTA and CDR2 FQGNSA. The CDR3 is 13 amino acids. Trimming shortened V by 1 base and J by 3 bases, and 5 bases separated the two germline ends. The CDR3 DNA reads TGTGCCAGCAGCTTAGAGATAACAGATACGCAGTATTTT. Translated: CASSLEITDTQYF.

Of note for this clone: Different DNA sequences within this sample yield the same CDR3. This rearrangement joins TRBV28 to TRBJ1-1; maybe TRBD1 (5 bases). The CDR3 sequence is 14 residues long. V gave up 5 bases and J gave up 0 bases, with 10 bases separating them. In germline, CDR1 is MDHEN, CDR2 SYDVKM. The CDR3 loop is CASSPTALNTEAFF. The DNA of the CDR3 is TGTGCCAGCAGTCCGACAGCATTGAACACTGAAGCTTTCTTT. Supplemented by reference TRBV28 and TRBJ1-1, the full variable domain reads DVKVTQSSRYLVKRTGEKVFLECVQDMDHENMFWYRQDPGLGLRLIYFSYDVKMKEKGDIPEGYSVSREKKERFSLILESASTNQTSMYLCASSPTALNTEAFFGQGTRLTVV.

CDR3 sequence (DNA): TGTGCCAGCGCCCCAGCTTACAATGAGCAGTTCTTC. This encodes CASAPAYNEQFF. The chain couples TRBV28 to TRBJ2-1; D unclear. The germline V gene encodes CDR1 MDHEN and CDR2 SYDVKM. Trimming pared 8 bases from V and 4 bases from J, leaving 9 bases between. The CDR3 is made up of 12 amino acids.

The table lists this clone with a few counts. V usage is TRBV29-1 and J usage is TRBJ1-5; D is uncertain. The CDR3 is made up of 14 amino acids. The V end was cut by 5 bases, the J end by 0 bases, with 11 bases between. Germline CDR1 SQVTM, CDR2 ANQGSEA. CDR3 region: CSVSIDNSNQPQHF. The CDR3 DNA follows: TGCAGCGTTTCGATAGACAATAGCAATCAGCCCCAGCATTTT.

The V gene is TRBV7-8, the J gene TRBJ2-7; 9 positions agree with TRBD1. Germline CDR1 is SGHVS and CDR2 is FQNEAQ. Trimming at V came to 5 bases and at J to 4 bases, leaving 9 bases not matched to a gene. The CDR3 has 15 amino acids. CDR3 loop: CASSPRTGGAYEQYF. The CDR3 DNA reads as TGTGCCAGCAGCCCACGTACAGGGGGCGCGTACGAGCAGTACTTC.

This clone has only one observation. The V gene is TRBV6-1, the J gene TRBJ1-4; perhaps TRBD1 as D (6 bases). Looked up from germline, CDR1 is MNHNS and CDR2 is SASEGT. The CDR3 is 15 residues long. V lost 4 bases to trimming and J lost 7 bases, with 16 bases between them. As DNA, the CDR3 is TGTGCCAGCAGTGGAGGGGGAGGGAGAGGTGAAAAACTGTTTTTT. This translates into CASSGGGGRGEKLFF.